This T cell receptor beta chain was documented in a study of T cells in tuberculosis. Study-wide background: CD1B tetramers identified T cells specific for mycobacterial lipid GMM. PBMC were archived before or within 7 days of starting treatment. In South Africa, adults with active tuberculosis were compared with IGRA-negative and latently infected IGRA-positive adolescents.

Sample time point: new active TB diagnosis, blood taken before or within 7 days of starting treatment. Broader study findings: Active tuberculosis TCR-alpha repertoires lay closer to GMM-specific TCRs than IGRA-negative controls, suggesting clonal expansion.

Data came from immunoSEQ multiplex PCR; TCRdb stores just in-frame clones and leaves some out. The sample consists of 25,000 to 35,000 clones, 92% of them appearing once. Note on this clone: The antigen is not known.

The CDR3 spans 15 residues. The germline gives CDR1 SGHNT, CDR2 YYREEE (reference sequence). The ends were cut back, 0 bases at V and 3 bases at J, with 12 bases in the middle. The specimen was PBMCs, collected at tuberculosis diagnosis. This clonotype originated in an adult with tuberculosis. The J gene is TRBJ1-2, the V gene TRBV5-4, with D unclear. CDR3 region: CASSLGAPSYYGYTF. CDR3 in DNA: TGTGCCAGCAGCTTGGGAGCCCCTTCGTACTATGGCTACACCTTC.